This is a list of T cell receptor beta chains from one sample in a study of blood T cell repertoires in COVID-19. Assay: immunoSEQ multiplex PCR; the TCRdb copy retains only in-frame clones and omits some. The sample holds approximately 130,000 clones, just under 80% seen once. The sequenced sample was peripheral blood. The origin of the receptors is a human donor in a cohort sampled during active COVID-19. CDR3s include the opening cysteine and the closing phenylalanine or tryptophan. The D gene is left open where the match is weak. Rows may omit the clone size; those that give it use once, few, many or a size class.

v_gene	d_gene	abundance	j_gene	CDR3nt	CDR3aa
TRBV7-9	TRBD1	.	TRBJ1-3	TGTGCCAGCAGCGCTCGGGACAGCCGAAACACCATATATTTT	CASSARDSRNTIYF
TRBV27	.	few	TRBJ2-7	TGTGCCAGCAGTCTAGGGGGGGCGGGAAGAGGCTACGAGCAGTACTTC	CASSLGGAGRGYEQYF
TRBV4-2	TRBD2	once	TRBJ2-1	TGTGCCAGCAGCCAAGGCCCTAGCGGGGGGAATGTAAATGAGCAGTTCTTC	CASSQGPSGGNVNEQFF
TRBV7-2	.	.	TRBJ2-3	TGTGCCAGCAGCTTAAATCGCGGGGCCACAGGTACGCAGTATTTT	CASSLNRGATGTQYF
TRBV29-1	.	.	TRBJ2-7	TGCAGCGTTGGCGGTTGGGAGAAACCCTACGAGCAGTACTTC	CSVGGWEKPYEQYF
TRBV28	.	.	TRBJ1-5	TGTGCCAGCAGTTTAAGGGACATACCCAATCAGCCCCAGCATTTT	CASSLRDIPNQPQHF
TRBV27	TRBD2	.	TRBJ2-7	TGTGCCAGCAGCCTACTTGCGACTAGCGGGAGAGAGCAGTACTTC	CASSLLATSGREQYF
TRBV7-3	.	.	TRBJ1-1	TGTGCCAGCAGCAGTAGACAGAACACTGAAGCTTTCTTT	CASSSRQNTEAFF
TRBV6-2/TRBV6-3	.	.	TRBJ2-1	TGTGCCAGCAGTTACATCAGGGGTGAGCAGTTCTTC	CASSYIRGEQFF
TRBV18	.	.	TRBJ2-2	TGTGCCAGCTCACGTAATACAGGGAACACCGGGGAGCTGTTTTTT	CASSRNTGNTGELFF
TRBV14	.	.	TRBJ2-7	TGTGCCAGCACCCCGGGGAGACGAAACTCCTACGAGCAGTACTTC	CASTPGRRNSYEQYF
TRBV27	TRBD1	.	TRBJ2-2	TGTGCCAGCATGAGGGGACAGCTTACCGGGGAGCTGTTTTTT	CASMRGQLTGELFF
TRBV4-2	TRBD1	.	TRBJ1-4	TGTGCCAGCAGCCCACAGGACAGGTCGGCAACTAATGAAAAACTGTTTTTT	CASSPQDRSATNEKLFF
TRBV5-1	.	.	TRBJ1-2	TGCGCCAGCAGCTACGGGGGGTATGGCTACACCTTC	CASSYGGYGYTF
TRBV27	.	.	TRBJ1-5	TGTGCCAGCAGTTTATCGCCCCAGTATCAGCCCCAGCATTTT	CASSLSPQYQPQHF
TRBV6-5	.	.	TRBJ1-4	TGTGCCAGCAGCCTAGAAAGGAATGAAAAACTGTTTTTT	CASSLERNEKLFF
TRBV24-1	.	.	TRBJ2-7	TGTGCCACCAGTGATTCGGGGGAGATAGCCAAGTACTTC	CATSDSGEIAKYF
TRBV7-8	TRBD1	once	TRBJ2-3	TGTGCCAGCAGCCGGACCCTACCTGAGTTAGGGGGCCTCGCAGATACGCAGTATTTT	CASSRTLPELGGLADTQYF
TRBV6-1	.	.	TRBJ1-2	TGTGCCAGCAGTTTCACACCGGGGGGCTATCGTGGCTACACCTTC	CASSFTPGGYRGYTF
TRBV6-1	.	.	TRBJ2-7	TGTGCCAGCAGTGAAGCGAGGATTGGGCAGTACTTC	CASSEARIGQYF
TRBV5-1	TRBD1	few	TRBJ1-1	TGCGCCAGCAGCTTGGTGGGGGGGACAGGGTACTCTGAAGCTTTCTTT	CASSLVGGTGYSEAFF
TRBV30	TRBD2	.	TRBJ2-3	TGTGCCTGGAGTGTACAAGGCGGGGGGGCTCAAGATACGCAGTATTTT	CAWSVQGGGAQDTQYF
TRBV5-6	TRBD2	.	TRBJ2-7	TGTGCCAGCAGCTTGGCCGGGACTAGCGGAACCTACGAGCAGTACTTC	CASSLAGTSGTYEQYF
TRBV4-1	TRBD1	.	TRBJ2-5	TGCGCCAGCAGCCAGGCCTCCCGAGGGGGCGGAGAGACCCAGTACTTC	CASSQASRGGGETQYF
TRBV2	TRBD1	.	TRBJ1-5	TGTGCCAGCAGTGGCGGACAGGGTGGTAATCAGCCCCAGCATTTT	CASSGGQGGNQPQHF
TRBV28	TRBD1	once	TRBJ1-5	TGTGCCAGCAGTTTGGGACAGGGGGGTCATCCCCAGCATTTT	CASSLGQGGHPQHF
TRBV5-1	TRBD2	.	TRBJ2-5	TGCGCCACCGGGACTAGCGGGAGGGAAGAGACCCAGTACTTC	CATGTSGREETQYF
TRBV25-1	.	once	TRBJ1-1	TGTGCCACCAAATCCGGGGGGGTTCTTGAAGCTTTCTTT	CATKSGGVLEAFF
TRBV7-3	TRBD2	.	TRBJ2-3	TGTGCCAGCAGCTTACGGCAGGGGTCTCGCGGGAGGGTGGAAGATACGCAGTATTTT	CASSLRQGSRGRVEDTQYF
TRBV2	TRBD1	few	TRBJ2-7	TGTGCCAGCAGTGAATTCGACAGGGACGAGCAGTACTTC	CASSEFDRDEQYF
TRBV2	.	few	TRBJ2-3	TGTGCCAGCCAACTCGACACAGGACCCAGCACAGATACGCAGTATTTT	CASQLDTGPSTDTQYF
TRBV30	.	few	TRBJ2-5	TGTGCCTGGAAGTGGGGCAGCCAAGAGACCCAGTACTTC	CAWKWGSQETQYF